This entry concerns a single T cell receptor beta chain. The data were taken from a study of OX40 agonist ivuxolimab in advanced cancers. Generated by immunoSEQ multiplex PCR, the TCRdb table keeps only in-frame clones and is missing some. The sample shows tens of thousands of clones, 65% to 90% of them seen only once. Sequenced material: CD4+ or CD8+ T cells sorted from blood, taken in a trial of the OX40 agonist ivuxolimab. The TCR comes from an adult with an advanced solid tumor such as melanoma, head and neck, liver or kidney cancer.

The CDR3 coding sequence is TGTGCCAGCGGCCCACGCGGGACGGCCTACGAGCAGTACTTC. Its translation is CASGPRGTAYEQYF. The chain recombines TRBV5-6 with TRBJ2-7; a possible D gene is TRBD2 (6 bases). Germline V gene sequence: CDR1 SGHDT, CDR2 YYEEEE. Trimming cost V 7 bases and J 2 bases, with 16 bases left between them. This CDR3 contains 14 residues.